This TCR beta chain was captured by sequencing in a study of cytomegalovirus exposure and HLA in healthy donors. Study-wide findings and caveats: HLA alleles showed associations with about 17,000 TCR beta sequences in a later analysis, at a 0.05 false discovery rate. The dataset shows that most TCR sequences were rare, while some public TCRs occurred in many donors.

This PCR relied on a set of 60 Vbeta primers and 13 Jbeta primers. Authors' data handling: In a later analysis, the count reached approximately 80 million unique TCR beta chains, with about 12 million shared. TCRdb's table, derived via immunoSEQ multiplex PCR, lists solely in-frame clones and lacks some. The V and J calls and clone size come from that table; D and trimming were worked out from the DNA. The table includes approximately 280,000 clones, roughly 90% detected once. V dropped 4 bases and J dropped 2; count of bases not matched to a gene: 6. Germline V gene lookup returns CDR1 MNHEY and CDR2 SVGAGI. CDR3 length: 16 amino acids. Points on this clone: Its target is unknown.

At collection, donors were nominally healthy, but unrecorded immune exposures were probable. The chain uses TRBV6-5 and TRBJ1-1; 11 bases are shared with TRBD1. The TCR was taken from a woman between 18 and 30 years old in good health and CMV-seronegative. Sequencing was carried out using PBMCs. The CDR3 spells CASSWRTGGPNTEAFF. CDR3 DNA: TGTGCCAGCAGTTGGCGGACAGGGGGCCCTAACACTGAAGCTTTCTTT.